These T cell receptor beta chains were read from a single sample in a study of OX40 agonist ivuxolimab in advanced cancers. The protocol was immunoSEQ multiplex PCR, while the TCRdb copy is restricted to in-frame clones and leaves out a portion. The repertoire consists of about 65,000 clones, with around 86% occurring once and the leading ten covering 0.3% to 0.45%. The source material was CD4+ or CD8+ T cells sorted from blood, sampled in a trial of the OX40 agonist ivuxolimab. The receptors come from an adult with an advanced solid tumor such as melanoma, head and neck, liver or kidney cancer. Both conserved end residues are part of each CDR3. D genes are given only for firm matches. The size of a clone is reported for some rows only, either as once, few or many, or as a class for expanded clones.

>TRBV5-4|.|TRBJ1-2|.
CASSLAQGGGYTF
TGTGCCAGCAGCTTGGCACAGGGAGGGGGCTACACCTTC
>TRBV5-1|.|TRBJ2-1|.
CASNLEGWDEQFF
TGCGCCAGCAACCTTGAGGGGTGGGATGAGCAGTTCTTC
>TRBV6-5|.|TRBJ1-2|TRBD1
CASSQGDRALGGYTF
TGTGCCAGCAGTCAGGGGGACAGGGCATTAGGTGGCTACACCTTC
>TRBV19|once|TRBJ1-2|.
CASSITGVSNYGYTF
TGTGCCAGTAGTATCACAGGAGTCTCTAACTATGGCTACACCTTC
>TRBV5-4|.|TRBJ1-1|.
CASSLDSQSFF
TGTGCCAGCAGCTTGGACAGCCAGTCTTTCTTT
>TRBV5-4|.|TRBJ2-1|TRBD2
CASSPMGLAGVHEQFF
TGTGCCAGCAGCCCTATGGGGCTAGCGGGGGTCCATGAGCAGTTCTTC
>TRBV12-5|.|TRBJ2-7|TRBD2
CASGLVWAGGAVLAGGPYEQYF
TGTGCTAGTGGTTTGGTATGGGCAGGGGGCGCAGTACTAGCGGGGGGCCCCTACGAGCAGTACTTC
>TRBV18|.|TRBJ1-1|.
CASSPPNRQMNTEAFF
TGTGCCAGCTCACCACCGAACCGACAAATGAACACTGAAGCTTTCTTT
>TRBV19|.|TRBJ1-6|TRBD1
CASSLAGTASPLHF
TGTGCCAGTAGTCTCGCCGGGACAGCTTCACCCCTCCACTTT
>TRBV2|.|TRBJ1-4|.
CASSGGTRGRGEKLFF
TGTGCCAGCAGTGGAGGGACTCGGGGACGTGGAGAAAAACTGTTTTTT
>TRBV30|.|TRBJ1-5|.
CAWEIQGSGNQPQHF
TGTGCCTGGGAAATTCAGGGGTCCGGCAATCAGCCCCAGCATTTT
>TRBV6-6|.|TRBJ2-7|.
CASSRIKFKQYF
TGTGCCAGCAGTCGAATCAAGTTCAAGCAGTACTTC
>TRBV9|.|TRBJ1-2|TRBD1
CASNSPDPGGVGGYTF
TGTGCCAGCAACTCCCCCGACCCAGGGGGCGTGGGTGGCTACACCTTC
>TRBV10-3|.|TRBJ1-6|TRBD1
CAISESDRGGNSPLHF
TGTGCCATCAGTGAATCGGACAGGGGGGGCAATTCACCCCTCCACTTT
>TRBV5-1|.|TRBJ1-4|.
CASSLALASAGTNEKLFF
TGCGCCAGCAGCTTGGCCCTGGCTTCGGCGGGGACTAATGAAAAACTGTTTTTT
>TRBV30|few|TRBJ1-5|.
CAWTPGPNQPQHF
TGTGCCTGGACCCCGGGGCCAAATCAGCCCCAGCATTTT
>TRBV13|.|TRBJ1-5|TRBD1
CASSLQGAGQPQHF
TGTGCCAGCAGCCTACAGGGGGCGGGTCAGCCCCAGCATTTT
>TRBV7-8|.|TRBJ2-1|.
CASSATASYNEQFF
TGTGCCAGCAGCGCGACAGCATCCTACAATGAGCAGTTCTTC
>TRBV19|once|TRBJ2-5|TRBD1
CASSTSRTGGYAETQYF
TGTGCCAGTAGCACATCGAGGACAGGGGGCTATGCGGAGACCCAGTACTTC
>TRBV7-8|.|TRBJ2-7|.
CASSLEGGRSNEQYF
TGTGCCAGCAGCTTAGAGGGGGGGCGTTCCAACGAGCAGTACTTC
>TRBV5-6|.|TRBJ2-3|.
CASSLGLVRTDTQYF
TGTGCCAGCAGCCTGGGACTGGTTCGCACAGATACGCAGTATTTT
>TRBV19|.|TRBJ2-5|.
CASSLASEGAGKTQYF
TGTGCCAGTAGTTTAGCGTCGGAGGGGGCTGGGAAGACCCAGTACTTC
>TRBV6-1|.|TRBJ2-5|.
CASSEVSSPYF
TGTGCCAGCAGTGAAGTATCATCCCCGTACTTC
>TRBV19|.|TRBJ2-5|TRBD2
CASKEIAGGLETQYF
TGTGCCAGTAAGGAAATAGCGGGGGGGCTAGAGACCCAGTACTTC
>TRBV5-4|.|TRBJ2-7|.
CASSRNKGTSGYEQYF
TGTGCCAGCAGCCGGAACAAAGGCACTAGTGGTTACGAGCAGTACTTC
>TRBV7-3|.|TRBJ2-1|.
CASSLIPGGLNEQFF
TGTGCCAGCAGCTTAATACCCGGGGGACTCAATGAGCAGTTCTTC
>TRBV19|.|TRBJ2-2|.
CASSIVSTGTGELFF
TGTGCCAGTAGTATAGTTAGCACGGGCACCGGGGAGCTGTTTTTT
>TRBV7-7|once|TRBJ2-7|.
CASSPQGGSGEQYF
TGTGCTAGCAGCCCCCAAGGGGGGTCGGGGGAGCAGTACTTC
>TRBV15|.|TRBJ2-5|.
CATSRDSLETQYF
TGTGCCACCAGCAGAGATTCCCTAGAGACCCAGTACTTC
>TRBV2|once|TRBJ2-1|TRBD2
CASRNSGGAKYNEQFF
TGTGCCAGCAGAAACAGCGGGGGGGCCAAATACAATGAGCAGTTCTTC
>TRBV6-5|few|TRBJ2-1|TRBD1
CASSYLGTGESNEQFF
TGTGCCAGCAGTTACCTAGGGACAGGGGAGTCCAATGAGCAGTTCTTC
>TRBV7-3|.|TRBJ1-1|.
CASRGVNTEAFF
TGTGCCAGCAGGGGGGTGAACACTGAAGCTTTCTTT
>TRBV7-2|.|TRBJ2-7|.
CASSSSGTLGYEQYF
TGTGCCAGCAGCTCATCCGGGACGTTAGGCTACGAGCAGTACTTC
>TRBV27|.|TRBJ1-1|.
CASSLGRNFMNTEAFF
TGTGCCAGCAGTTTAGGACGTAACTTCATGAACACTGAAGCTTTCTTT
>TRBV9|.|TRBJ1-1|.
CASSAGVLGGTEAFF
TGTGCCAGCAGCGCAGGGGTACTCGGCGGCACTGAAGCTTTCTTT
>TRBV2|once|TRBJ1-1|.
CASSESANTEAFF
TGTGCCAGCAGTGAATCCGCGAACACTGAAGCTTTCTTT
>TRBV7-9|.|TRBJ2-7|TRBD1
CASSLGQGASEQYF
TGTGCCAGCAGCTTGGGACAGGGGGCAAGTGAGCAGTACTTC
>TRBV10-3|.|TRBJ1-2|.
CAISEGSANYGYTF
TGTGCCATCAGTGAGGGATCTGCTAACTATGGCTACACCTTC
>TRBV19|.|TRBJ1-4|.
CASSRGAGDATNEKLFF
TGTGCCAGTAGTCGGGGGGCAGGGGATGCAACTAATGAAAAACTGTTTTTT
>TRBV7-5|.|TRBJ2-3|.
CVRSLVGSGTDTQYF
.
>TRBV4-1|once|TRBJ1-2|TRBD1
CASSLSSRGQGNYGYTF
TGCGCCAGCAGCCTATCGTCGAGGGGACAGGGTAACTATGGCTACACCTTC
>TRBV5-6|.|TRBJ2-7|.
CASSWGVQGLREQYF
TGTGCCAGCAGCTGGGGGGTACAGGGTCTGAGGGAGCAGTACTTC
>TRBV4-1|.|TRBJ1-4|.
CASSQQETEQGEKLFF
TGCGCCAGCAGCCAACAAGAGACGGAACAGGGAGAAAAACTGTTTTTT
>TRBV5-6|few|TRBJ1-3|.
CASSLWDGVLSGNTIYF
TGTGCCAGCAGCCTGTGGGACGGAGTCCTCTCTGGAAACACCATATATTTT
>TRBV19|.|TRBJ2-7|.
CASSSRTVSYEQYF
TGTGCCAGTAGTTCCCGGACAGTCTCCTACGAGCAGTACTTC
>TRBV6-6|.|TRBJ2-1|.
CASSLGGGGHNEQFF
TGTGCCAGCAGTTTGGGAGGCGGGGGCCACAATGAGCAGTTCTTC
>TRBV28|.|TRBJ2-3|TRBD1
CASSPGTGSTDTQYF
TGTGCCAGCAGTCCCGGGACAGGGAGCACAGATACGCAGTATTTT
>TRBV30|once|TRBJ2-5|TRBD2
CAWSRSGEETQYF
TGTGCCTGGAGTAGGAGCGGGGAAGAGACCCAGTACTTC
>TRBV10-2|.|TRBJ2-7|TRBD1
CASSAGTGFSYEQYF
TGCGCCAGCAGTGCCGGGACAGGGTTTTCCTACGAGCAGTACTTC
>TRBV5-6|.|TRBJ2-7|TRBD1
CASSLYRGTPYEQYF
TGTGCCAGCAGCTTATACAGGGGGACACCCTACGAGCAGTACTTC
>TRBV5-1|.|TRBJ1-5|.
CARGGPPQHF
TGCGCCAGGGGGGGTCCGCCCCAGCATTTT
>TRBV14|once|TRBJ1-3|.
CASSPIDTAGNTIYF
TGTGCCAGCAGTCCTATCGACACAGCTGGAAACACCATATATTTT
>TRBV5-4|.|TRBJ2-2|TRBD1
CASSFQGAPTGELFF
TGTGCCAGCAGCTTTCAGGGGGCCCCCACCGGGGAGCTGTTTTTT
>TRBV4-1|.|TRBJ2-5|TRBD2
CASSQVLAGGYQETQYF
TGCGCCAGCAGCCAAGTACTAGCGGGGGGGTACCAAGAGACCCAGTACTTC
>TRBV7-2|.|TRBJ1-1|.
CASSPMRANTEAFF
TGTGCCAGCAGCCCTATGCGGGCGAACACTGAAGCTTTCTTT
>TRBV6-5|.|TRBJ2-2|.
CASKEVGATGELFF
TGTGCCAGCAAGGAAGTGGGGGCCACCGGGGAGCTGTTTTTT
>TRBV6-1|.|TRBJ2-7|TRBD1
CASTLDRATEQYF
TGTGCCAGCACCCTAGACAGGGCGACCGAGCAGTACTTC
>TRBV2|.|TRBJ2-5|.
CASSAGHQETQYF
TGTGCCAGCAGTGCAGGCCACCAAGAGACCCAGTACTTC
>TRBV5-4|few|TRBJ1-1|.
CASSGGTHTEAFF
TGTGCCAGCAGCGGTGGGACACATACTGAAGCTTTCTTT
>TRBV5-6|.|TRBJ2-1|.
CASSLVSSYNEQFF
TGTGCCAGCAGCTTGGTTAGCTCCTACAATGAGCAGTTCTTC